Each of the 5 T cell receptor beta chains below was sequenced from the same sample in a study of T cells in Graves' hyperthyroidism and ophthalmopathy. Using RNA transcripts as the source, TCR beta CDR3 regions were amplified. Initially, a first-round RT-PCR of the TCR CDR3 employed the HTBI primer set. TCRdb passed the multiplex PCR reads through MiXCR, listing each CDR3 protein once. Counted here are about 350,000 distinct CDR3 sequences, 15% to 20% occurring once; the ten biggest clones make up 15% to 17%. Material for sequencing was blood. All receptors derive from a woman in her forties with Graves' ophthalmopathy.

At least ten counts were recorded for this clonotype. The chain's CDR3 is CASSLTRVYTGELFF. DNA of the CDR3: TGTGCCAGCAGCTTGACGCGAGTCTACACCGGGGAGCTGTTTTTT. The chain combines TRBV5-6 with TRBJ2-2; D not certain. CDR1 and CDR2 (germline): SGHDT, YYEEEE. The CDR3 is 15 residues long. V lost 1 base to trimming and J lost 3 bases, with 10 bases between them.

This clonotype was seen ten or more times. V is TRBV28 and J is TRBJ1-5; TRBD1 matches at 8 bases. The germline gives CDR1 MDHEN, CDR2 SYDVKM. This CDR3 is built from 13 residues. Trimming cost V 8 bases and J 5 bases; bases outside gene matches: 5. The CDR3 bases are TGTGCCAGCCGTGGACAGGGCGATCAGCCCCAGCATTTT. Protein product: CASRGQGDQPQHF. Based on the CDR3 plus reference TRBV28 and TRBJ1-5, the full variable domain is DVKVTQSSRYLVKRTGEKVFLECVQDMDHENMFWYRQDPGLGLRLIYFSYDVKMKEKGDIPEGYSVSREKKERFSLILESASTNQTSMYLCASRGQGDQPQHFGDGTRLSIL.

This clonotype was detected ten times or more. V gene TRBV20-1 combines with J gene TRBJ1-5; a possible D gene is TRBD1 (5 bases). Germline values: CDR1 DFQATT, CDR2 SNEGSKA (reference sequence). The V end lost 6 bases, the J end lost 6 bases, and 15 bases lay between the germline ends. This CDR3 comprises 13 residues. CDR3 sequence (DNA): TGCAGTGCCGGTCGTGGGGGGGGTCAGCCCCAGCATTTT. This sequence encodes CSAGRGGGQPQHF.

The rearrangement joins TRBV28 to TRBJ2-7, with 7 bases that match TRBD2. Germline lookup yields CDR1 MDHEN and CDR2 SYDVKM. The V segment lost 3 bases and the J segment 7 bases; nucleotides outside the gene matches: 9. The CDR3 contains 14 residues. The CDR3, as DNA: TGTGCCAGCAGTTTTGGGGAGGGGATGAGGGAGCAGTACTTC. This codes for CASSFGEGMREQYF.

This clonotype has ten or more counts. This chain connects TRBV6-5 to TRBJ1-5, with D tentatively TRBD1 (6 bases). The CDR3 has 14 residues. CDR1 is MNHEY and CDR2 is SVGAGI in the germline V gene. V was shortened by 5 bases and J by 1 base, with 9 bases between the two germline ends. Here the CDR3 DNA reads TGTGCCAGCAGTACAGGGAGGAGCAATCAGCCCCAGCATTTT. This encodes CASSTGRSNQPQHF.